One sample yielded the 18 T cell receptor beta chains listed below, sequenced in a study of vaccination and CD4 T cells after COVID-19. TCRdb re-called the PCR reads through MiXCR, storing one row per CDR3 protein. The table lists about 20,000 distinct CDR3 sequences, about 60% of them singletons, with around 1.2% in the top ten. Sequences were derived from CD4+ T cells from blood, sampled before SARS-CoV-2 vaccination. The source is a human donor who had recovered from COVID-19.

The rearrangement links TRBV6-5 to TRBJ2-3; D not resolved. The CDR3 spans 16 residues. V shed 2 bases and J shed 2 bases, with 14 bases lying between them. CDR1 is MNHEY and CDR2 is SVGAGI in the germline V gene. CDR3 protein: CASSYRASALTDTQYF. The CDR3 nucleotides are TGTGCCAGCAGTTACCGGGCCAGCGCCCTCACAGATACGCAGTATTTT.

This clonotype was recorded a few times. The rearrangement links TRBV20-1 to TRBJ1-3; a weak D match, TRBD1 (5 bases). Per germline, CDR1 DFQATT and CDR2 SNEGSKA (reference sequence). Trimming shortened V by 2 bases and J by 9 bases, and 11 bases separated the two germline ends. The CDR3 runs to 12 residues. The CDR3 sequence: CSARHPGGTIYF. DNA of the CDR3: TGCAGTGCTAGACACCCCGGGGGCACCATATATTTT.

V and J are TRBV7-9 and TRBJ2-3; 11 bases fit TRBD2. The V and J ends lost 4 bases and 5 bases, in that order; junction bases with no gene match: 11. The CDR3 is 17 amino acids. Germline V CDR1 and CDR2: SEHNR, FQNEAQ (reference sequence). As DNA, the CDR3 is TGTGCCAGCAGCTACAATAGCGGGAGGGCCTTTGGAGATACGCAGTATTTT. Its translation: CASSYNSGRAFGDTQYF.

Here the CDR3 DNA reads TGTGCCAGCAAAAATAACAGGCCCGGGGAGCTGTTTTTT. It is translated as CASKNNRPGELFF. The J gene is TRBJ2-2, the V gene TRBV6-2 or TRBV6-3; D may be TRBD1 (5 bases). Germline CDR1 MNHEY, CDR2 SVGEGT. V shed 7 bases and J shed 6 bases, with 12 bases lying between them. CDR3 size: 13 residues.

The chain is built from TRBV7-2 and TRBJ2-3; no firm D call. With 1 base removed from V and 4 bases from J, the gap between germline ends came to 3 bases. The CDR3 length is 12 residues. CDR1 and CDR2 from the germline V gene are SGHTA and FQGNSA. CDR3 sequence reads: CASSLVADTQYF. The CDR3 nucleotides read TGTGCCAGCAGCTTAGTCGCAGATACGCAGTATTTT.

This sequence joins TRBV20-1 and TRBJ1-2, with 11 nucleotides matching TRBD1. Trimming removed 2 bases from V and 6 bases from J; junction bases left unmatched: 14. Germline CDR1 reads DFQATT; CDR2 reads SNEGSKA (reference sequence). The length of the CDR3 is 17 residues. This CDR3 reads CSARFPQGQGVRNGYTF. CDR3 DNA: TGCAGTGCTAGATTCCCCCAGGGACAGGGGGTAAGGAATGGCTACACCTTC.

CDR3 DNA sequence: TGTGCCAGCAGCCCGACCTCGACGGTTGTCATCTCCTACGAGCAGTACTTC. Translation: CASSPTSTVVISYEQYF. The genes are TRBV7-8 and TRBJ2-7; D ambiguous. CDR3 length: 17 amino acids. The V gene lost 5 bases and the J gene lost 0 bases, with 20 bases spanning the gap. Germline CDR1 SGHVS, CDR2 FQNEAQ.

The chain uses TRBV7-2 and TRBJ2-3; D is undetermined. Deletions cut 2 bases from V and 4 bases from J, with 13 bases between. The CDR3 extends over 15 amino acids. The germline CDR1 and CDR2 sequences are SGHTA and FQGNSA. The CDR3 bases are TGTGCCAGCAGCTTACTGGAATCCGCCCCAGATACGCAGTATTTT. It specifies CASSLLESAPDTQYF.

In this sample, this clonotype turned up a few times. The rearrangement uses TRBV6-1 and TRBJ2-1; D is uncertain. In germline, CDR1 is MNHNS, CDR2 SASEGT. The CDR3 covers 13 residues. Trimming pared 3 bases from V and 8 bases from J, leaving 11 bases between. The CDR3 DNA reads TGTGCCAGCAGTGAGGAAAGGGTCGATGAGCAGTTCTTC. Protein: CASSEERVDEQFF.

The rearrangement links TRBV5-1 to TRBJ2-7, with D hard to call. The CDR3 runs to 11 residues. V dropped 0 bases and J dropped 2 bases, with 0 bases sitting between them. Looked up from germline, CDR1 is SGHRS and CDR2 is YFSETQ. The DNA of the CDR3 is TGCGCCAGCAGCTTGGCCTACGAGCAGTACTTC. Residues: CASSLAYEQYF. Full variable domain (outside the CDR3, taken from reference TRBV5-1 and TRBJ2-7): KAGVTQTPRYLIKTRGQQVTLSCSPISGHRSVSWYQQTPGQGLQFLFEYFSETQRNKGNFPGRFSGRQFSNSRSEMNVSTLELGDSALYLCASSLAYEQYFGPGTRLTVT.

This clonotype appeared a few times. The gene calls are TRBV7-9 and TRBJ2-7, with D hard to call. Per germline, CDR1 SEHNR and CDR2 FQNEAQ (reference sequence). The CDR3 consists of 14 residues. Between the trimmed V and J ends, which lost 0 bases and 0 bases, there was a span of 6 bases. The CDR3 DNA sequence: TGTGCCAGCAGCTTAGCGGTGTCCTCCTACGAGCAGTACTTC. It yields the protein CASSLAVSSYEQYF.

This clonotype showed up just a few times. The genes are TRBV24-1 and TRBJ1-5; D may be TRBD1 (5 bases). V lost 4 bases and J 4 bases, leaving 10 bases between the germline ends. There are 14 residues in the CDR3. Germline V CDR1 and CDR2: KGHDR, SFDVKD. The CDR3 is CATSEGGGNQPQHF. Written as DNA, the CDR3 is TGTGCCACCAGTGAAGGTGGGGGTAATCAGCCCCAGCATTTT.

In this sample, this clonotype turned up a few times. The rearrangement links TRBV7-9 to TRBJ1-1, with D perhaps TRBD1 (5 bases). Germline assignment: CDR1 SEHNR and CDR2 FQNEAQ (reference sequence). Trimming pared 3 bases from V and 5 bases from J, leaving 13 bases between. The CDR3 is made up of 14 amino acids. CDR3 in amino acids: CASSFQGRSTEAFF. CDR3 DNA: TGTGCCAGCAGCTTCCAGGGTCGGAGTACTGAAGCTTTCTTT. Together with reference TRBV7-9 and TRBJ1-1, the CDR3 gives the full variable domain: DTGVSQNPRHKITKRGQNVTFRCDPISEHNRLYWYRQTLGQGPEFLTYFQNEAQLEKSRLLSDRFSAERPKGSFSTLEIQRTEQGDSAMYLCASSFQGRSTEAFFGQGTRLTVV.

The chain carries TRBV6-2 or TRBV6-3 and TRBJ1-1, with D possibly TRBD1 on 5 matching bases. Germline lookup yields CDR1 MNHEY and CDR2 SVGEGT. CDR3 length: 16 amino acids. Trimming removed 0 bases at V and 4 bases at J, with 15 bases between. In nucleotides, the CDR3 is TGTGCCAGCAGTTACTCGAGGGGACGTGGGAGCACTGAAGCTTTCTTT. Protein: CASSYSRGRGSTEAFF.

The chain combines TRBV4-1 with TRBJ1-1; 9 nucleotides agree with TRBD1. J lost 4 bases, V lost 4 bases, and 7 bases had no gene match. CDR3 length equals 15 residues. The germline CDR1 and CDR2 sequences are MGHRA and YSYEKL. CDR3 region: CASSPGQGPRTEAFF. CDR3 in DNA: TGCGCCAGCAGCCCAGGACAGGGGCCACGCACTGAAGCTTTCTTT.

This chain joins TRBV24-1 and TRBJ2-7; 12 nucleotides align to TRBD2. The junction had 4 bases not matched to a gene; V was cut back by 3 bases and J by 5 bases. The CDR3 totals 15 residues. Germline loops: CDR1 KGHDR, CDR2 SFDVKD. Here the CDR3 reads CATSDRLAGVHEQYF. In nucleotides, the CDR3 is TGTGCCACCAGTGATCGACTAGCGGGAGTTCACGAGCAGTACTTC.

This clonotype was observed a few times. The chain uses TRBV27 and TRBJ2-7, with D possibly being TRBD2 (5 bases). The CDR3 consists of 13 residues. The germline V gene encodes CDR1 MNHEY and CDR2 SMNVEV (reference sequence). V gave up 4 bases and J gave up 6 bases, with 13 bases separating them. The CDR3 nucleotides read TGTGCCAGCAGTTATGCGGAGCGGAGCGAGCAGTACTTC. Encoded protein: CASSYAERSEQYF.

This clonotype was seen just once. A read error may account for a junction end that differs from germline. The chain recombines TRBV20-1 with TRBJ2-1; no firm D call. The CDR3 sequence is 10 residues long. Germline loops: CDR1 DFQATT, CDR2 SNEGSKA (reference sequence). The CDR3 sequence is CSARDGPPLF. The DNA for the CDR3 is TGCAGTGCTAGAGACGGCCCGCCGCTCTTC.